This T cell receptor beta chain was sequenced during a study of blood T cell repertoires in COVID-19. The overall study: Samples representing acute and convalescent COVID-19 were sourced from the United States, Italy and Spain.

Sequencing used immunoSEQ multiplex PCR; TCRdb keeps in-frame clones, though not all of them. The sample has 240,000 or so clones, 75% to 90% seen once. Sequencing used peripheral blood. The sequence was collected from an older woman with active or convalescent COVID-19.

The CDR3 coding sequence is TGCGCCAGCAGCCTTGAGCGGGAGGAGTCCTACGAGCAGTACTTC. It is translated as CASSLEREESYEQYF. This chain links TRBV4-3 with TRBJ2-7; 9 nucleotides align to TRBD2. CDR1 LGHNA and CDR2 YSLEER come from the germline V gene. The CDR3 extends over 15 amino acids. V lost 4 bases and J lost 1; bases outside the gene matches: 5.